This entry is about one T cell receptor beta chain. The sample originates from a study of blood T cell repertoires in COVID-19. Study details: The samples span acute and convalescent COVID-19 from the United States, Italy and Spain.

Germline V gene lookup returns CDR1 MNHEY and CDR2 SVGEGT. Trimming removed 0 bases from V and 4 bases from J, with 9 bases in between. This CDR3 has 14 amino acids. The repertoire was sequenced with immunoSEQ multiplex PCR; TCRdb's copy has only in-frame clones and lacks some. The sample holds approximately 210,000 clones; 84% are singletons and the top ten take nearly 20%. This TCR was recovered from a young man with active or convalescent COVID-19. The chain recombines TRBV6-2 or TRBV6-3 with TRBJ1-2, with D maybe TRBD1 (5 bases). What was sequenced was peripheral blood. The CDR3 spells CASSYSGGPYGYTF. CDR3 DNA: TGTGCCAGCAGTTACTCGGGGGGACCCTATGGCTACACCTTC.